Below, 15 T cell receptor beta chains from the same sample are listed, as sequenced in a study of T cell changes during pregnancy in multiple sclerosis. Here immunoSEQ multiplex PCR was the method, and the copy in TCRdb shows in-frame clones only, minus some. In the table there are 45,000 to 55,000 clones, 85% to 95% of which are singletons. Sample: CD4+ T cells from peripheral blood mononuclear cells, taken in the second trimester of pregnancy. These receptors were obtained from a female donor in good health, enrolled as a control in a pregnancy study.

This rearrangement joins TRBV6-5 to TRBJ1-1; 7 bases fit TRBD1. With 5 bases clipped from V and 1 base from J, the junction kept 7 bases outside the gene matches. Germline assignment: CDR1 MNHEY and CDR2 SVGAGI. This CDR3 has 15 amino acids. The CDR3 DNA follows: TGTGCCAGCAGTCCCTGGGACAGACAGAACACTGAAGCTTTCTTT. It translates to CASSPWDRQNTEAFF.

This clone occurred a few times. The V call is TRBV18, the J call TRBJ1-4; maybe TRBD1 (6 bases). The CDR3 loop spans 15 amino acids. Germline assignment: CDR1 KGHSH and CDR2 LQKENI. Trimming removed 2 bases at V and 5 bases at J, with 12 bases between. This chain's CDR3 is CASSPRTVPNEKLFF. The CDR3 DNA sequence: TGTGCCAGCTCACCAAGGACAGTACCAAATGAAAAACTGTTTTTT.

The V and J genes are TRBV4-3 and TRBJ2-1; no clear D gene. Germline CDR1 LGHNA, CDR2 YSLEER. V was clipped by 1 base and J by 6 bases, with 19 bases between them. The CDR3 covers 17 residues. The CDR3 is CASSQASNPRVGNEQFF. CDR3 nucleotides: TGCGCCAGCAGCCAAGCGTCCAACCCTCGAGTCGGCAATGAGCAGTTCTTC.

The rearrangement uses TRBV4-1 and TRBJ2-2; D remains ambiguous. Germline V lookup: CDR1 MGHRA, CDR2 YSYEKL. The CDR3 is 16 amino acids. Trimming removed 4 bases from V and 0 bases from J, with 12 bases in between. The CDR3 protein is CASSLLQNANTGELFF. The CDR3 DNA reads TGCGCCAGCAGCCTTTTACAAAACGCGAACACCGGGGAGCTGTTTTTT.

DNA for the CDR3: TGTGCCAGCAGCTTAGAAGGCAACGGGGATACGCAGTATTTT. It is translated as CASSLEGNGDTQYF. This chain links TRBV11-2 with TRBJ2-3; no definite D call. CDR3 length: 14 residues. In germline, CDR1 is SGHAT, CDR2 FQNNGV. The V end was cut by 0 bases, the J end by 6 bases, with 10 bases between.

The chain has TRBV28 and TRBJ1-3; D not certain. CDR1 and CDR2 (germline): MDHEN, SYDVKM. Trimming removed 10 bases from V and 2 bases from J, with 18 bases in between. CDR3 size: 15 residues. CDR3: CATSRPGRTGNTIYF. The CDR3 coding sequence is TGTGCCACATCAAGGCCGGGGAGGACTGGAAACACCATATATTTT. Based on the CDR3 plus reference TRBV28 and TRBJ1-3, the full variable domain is DVKVTQSSRYLVKRTGEKVFLECVQDMDHENMFWYRQDPGLGLRLIYFSYDVKMKEKGDIPEGYSVSREKKERFSLILESASTNQTSMYLCATSRPGRTGNTIYFGEGSWLTVV.

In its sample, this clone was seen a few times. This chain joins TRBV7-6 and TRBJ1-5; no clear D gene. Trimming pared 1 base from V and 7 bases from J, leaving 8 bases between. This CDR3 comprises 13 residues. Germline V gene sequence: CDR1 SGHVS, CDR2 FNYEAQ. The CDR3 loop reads CASSLVLGQPQHF. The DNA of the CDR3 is TGTGCCAGCAGCTTAGTACTAGGGCAGCCCCAGCATTTT.

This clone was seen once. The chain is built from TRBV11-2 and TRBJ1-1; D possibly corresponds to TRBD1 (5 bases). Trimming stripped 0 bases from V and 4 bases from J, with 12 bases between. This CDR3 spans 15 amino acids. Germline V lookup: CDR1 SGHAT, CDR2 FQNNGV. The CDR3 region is CASSLDNGGATEAFF. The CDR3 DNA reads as TGTGCCAGCAGCTTAGATAATGGAGGGGCCACTGAAGCTTTCTTT.

In nucleotides, the CDR3 is TGTGCCAGCAGCTCCGGGACTAGCGGAGCCCAAGAGACCCAGTACTTC. This codes for CASSSGTSGAQETQYF. The chain links TRBV7-3 to TRBJ2-5; 11 positions match TRBD2. There are 16 residues in the CDR3. CDR1 SGHTA and CDR2 FQGTGA come from the germline V gene. With V trimmed by 4 bases and J by 1 base, 5 bases remained unmatched. The full variable domain, its missing parts supplied by reference TRBV7-3 and TRBJ2-5, is GAGVSQTPSNKVTEKGKYVELRCDPISGHTALYWYRQSLGQGPEFLIYFQGTGAADDSGLPNDRFFAVRPEGSVSTLKIQRTERGDSAVYLCASSSGTSGAQETQYFGPGTRLLVL.

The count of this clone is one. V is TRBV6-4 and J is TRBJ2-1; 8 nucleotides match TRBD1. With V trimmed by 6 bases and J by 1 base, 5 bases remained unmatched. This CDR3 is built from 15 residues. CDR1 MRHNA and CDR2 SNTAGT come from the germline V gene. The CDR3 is CASSPDRGSYNEQFF. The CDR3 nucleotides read TGTGCCAGCAGCCCCGACAGGGGTTCCTACAATGAGCAGTTCTTC.

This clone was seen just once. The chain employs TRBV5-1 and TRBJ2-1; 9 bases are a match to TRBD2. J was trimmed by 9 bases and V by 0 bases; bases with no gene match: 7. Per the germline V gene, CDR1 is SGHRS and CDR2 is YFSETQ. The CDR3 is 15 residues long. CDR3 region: CASSLDLAGLGEQFF. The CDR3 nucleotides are TGCGCCAGCAGCTTGGATCTAGCGGGGCTGGGTGAGCAGTTCTTC.

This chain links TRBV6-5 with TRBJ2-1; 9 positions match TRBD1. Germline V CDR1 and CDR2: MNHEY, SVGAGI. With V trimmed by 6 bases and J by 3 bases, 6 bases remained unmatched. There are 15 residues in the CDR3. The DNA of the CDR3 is TGTGCCAGCAGACCCCGGGACAGGGTCTACAATGAGCAGTTCTTC. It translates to CASRPRDRVYNEQFF.

The CDR3 region has the DNA TGCGCCAGCAGTGAGCTCCAGGGAGGGAACACCGGGGAGCTGTTTTTT. The encoded protein is CASSELQGGNTGELFF. The V and J genes are TRBV10-1 and TRBJ2-2; TRBD2 might be the D (6 bases). Germline CDR1 and CDR2: WNHNN and SYGVQD (reference sequence). With 2 bases removed from V and 1 base from J, the gap between germline ends came to 11 bases. This CDR3 is built from 16 residues.

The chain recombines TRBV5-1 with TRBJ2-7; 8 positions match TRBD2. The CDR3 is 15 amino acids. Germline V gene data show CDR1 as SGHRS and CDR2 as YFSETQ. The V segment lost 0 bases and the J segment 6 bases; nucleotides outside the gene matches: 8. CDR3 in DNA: TGCGCCAGCAGCTTGGCCAGCGGGAGAGTAGGCGAGCAGTACTTC. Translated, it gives CASSLASGRVGEQYF. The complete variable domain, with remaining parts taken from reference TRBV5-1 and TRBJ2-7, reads KAGVTQTPRYLIKTRGQQVTLSCSPISGHRSVSWYQQTPGQGLQFLFEYFSETQRNKGNFPGRFSGRQFSNSRSEMNVSTLELGDSALYLCASSLASGRVGEQYFGPGTRLTVT.

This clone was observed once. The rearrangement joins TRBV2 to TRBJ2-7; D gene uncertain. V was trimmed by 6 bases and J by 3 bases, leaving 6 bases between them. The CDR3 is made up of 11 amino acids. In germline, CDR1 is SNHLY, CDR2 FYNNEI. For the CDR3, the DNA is TGTGCCAGCAGGGAATACTACGAGCAGTACTTC. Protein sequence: CASREYYEQYF.